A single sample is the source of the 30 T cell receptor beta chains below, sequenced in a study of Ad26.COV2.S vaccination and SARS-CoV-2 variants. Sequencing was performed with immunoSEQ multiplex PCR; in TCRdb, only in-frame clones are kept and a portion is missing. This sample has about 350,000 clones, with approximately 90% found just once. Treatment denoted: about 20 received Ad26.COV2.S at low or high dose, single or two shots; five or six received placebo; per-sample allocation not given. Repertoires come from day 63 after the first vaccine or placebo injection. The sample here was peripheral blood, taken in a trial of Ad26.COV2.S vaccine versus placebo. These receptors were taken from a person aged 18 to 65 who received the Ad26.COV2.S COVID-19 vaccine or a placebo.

CDR3 residues: CASQGRNSYEQYF. DNA for the CDR3: TGTGCCAGCCAAGGTAGAAATTCCTACGAGCAGTACTTC. This chain uses TRBV27 with TRBJ2-7; the D is unclear. Germline V gene data show CDR1 as MNHEY and CDR2 as SMNVEV (reference sequence). This CDR3 is 13 amino acids long. With 8 bases removed from V and 1 base from J, the gap between germline ends came to 12 bases.

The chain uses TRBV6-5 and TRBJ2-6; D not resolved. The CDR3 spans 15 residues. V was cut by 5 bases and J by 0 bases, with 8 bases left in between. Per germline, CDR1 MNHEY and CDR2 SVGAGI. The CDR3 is CASSPDTSGANVLTF. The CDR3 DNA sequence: TGTGCCAGCAGTCCCGACACCTCTGGGGCCAACGTCCTGACTTTC.

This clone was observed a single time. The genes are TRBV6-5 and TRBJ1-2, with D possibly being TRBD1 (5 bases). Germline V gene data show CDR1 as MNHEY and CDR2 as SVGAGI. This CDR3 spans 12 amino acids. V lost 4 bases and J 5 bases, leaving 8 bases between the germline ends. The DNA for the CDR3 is TGTGCCAGCAGTTTCTCAGGGTATGGCTACACCTTC. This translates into CASSFSGYGYTF.

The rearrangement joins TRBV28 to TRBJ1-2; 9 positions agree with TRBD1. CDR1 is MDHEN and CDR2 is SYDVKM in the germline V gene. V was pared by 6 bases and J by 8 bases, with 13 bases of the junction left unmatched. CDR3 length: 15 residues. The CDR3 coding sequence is TGTGCCAGCAGGAAACCGGGACAGGGTGGGGAAGGCTACACCTTC. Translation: CASRKPGQGGEGYTF.

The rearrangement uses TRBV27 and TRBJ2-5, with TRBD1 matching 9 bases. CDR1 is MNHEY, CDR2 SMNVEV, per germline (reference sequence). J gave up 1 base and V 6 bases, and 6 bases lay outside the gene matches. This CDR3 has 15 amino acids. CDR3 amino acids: CASRRQGEGQETQYF. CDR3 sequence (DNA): TGTGCCAGCAGGAGACAGGGGGAGGGCCAAGAGACCCAGTACTTC.

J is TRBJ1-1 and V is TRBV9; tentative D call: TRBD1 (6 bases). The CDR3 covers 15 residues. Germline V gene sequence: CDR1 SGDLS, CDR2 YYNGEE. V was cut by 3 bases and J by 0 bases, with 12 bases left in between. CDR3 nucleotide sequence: TGTGCCAGCAGCGGCAACAGGGACTTGAACACTGAAGCTTTCTTT. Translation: CASSGNRDLNTEAFF.

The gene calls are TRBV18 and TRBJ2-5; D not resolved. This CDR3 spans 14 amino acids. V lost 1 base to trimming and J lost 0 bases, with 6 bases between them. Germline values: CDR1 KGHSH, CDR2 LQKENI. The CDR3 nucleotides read TGTGCCAGCTCACCACAACATAACCAAGAGACCCAGTACTTC. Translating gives CASSPQHNQETQYF.

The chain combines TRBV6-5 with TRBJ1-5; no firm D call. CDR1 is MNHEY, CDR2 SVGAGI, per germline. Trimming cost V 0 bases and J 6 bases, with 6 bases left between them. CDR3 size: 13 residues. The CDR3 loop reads CASSYSGSQPQHF. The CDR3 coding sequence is TGTGCCAGCAGTTACTCCGGTAGTCAGCCCCAGCATTTT.

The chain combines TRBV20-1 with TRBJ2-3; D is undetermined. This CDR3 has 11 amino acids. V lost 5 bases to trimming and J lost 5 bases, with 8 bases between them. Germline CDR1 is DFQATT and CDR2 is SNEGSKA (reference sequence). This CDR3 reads CSAPLGDTQYF. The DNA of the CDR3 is TGCAGTGCTCCCCTAGGAGATACGCAGTATTTT.

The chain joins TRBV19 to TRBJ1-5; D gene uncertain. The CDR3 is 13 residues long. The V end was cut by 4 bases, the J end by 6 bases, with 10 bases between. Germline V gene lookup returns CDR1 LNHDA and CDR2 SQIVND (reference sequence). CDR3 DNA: TGTGCCAGTAGTACCTCCCTCCCTCAGCCCCAGCATTTT. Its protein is CASSTSLPQPQHF.

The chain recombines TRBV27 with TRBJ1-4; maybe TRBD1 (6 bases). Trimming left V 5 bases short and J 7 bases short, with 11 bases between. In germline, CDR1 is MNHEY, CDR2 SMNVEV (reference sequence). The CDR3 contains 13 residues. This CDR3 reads CASSRKGGEKLFF. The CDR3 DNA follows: TGTGCCAGCAGTCGTAAGGGGGGTGAAAAACTGTTTTTT.

CDR3 DNA sequence: TGTGCCAGCAGTTACCCCCTTCGGACAGGACGCCTAGGGCTGTTTTTT. Translation: CASSYPLRTGRLGLFF. The chain employs TRBV6-2 or TRBV6-3 and TRBJ1-4, with 7 bases lining up with TRBD1. Germline CDR1 MNHEY, CDR2 SVGEGT. V lost 2 bases to trimming and J lost 14 bases; unmatched junction nucleotides: 17. The CDR3 length is 16 residues.

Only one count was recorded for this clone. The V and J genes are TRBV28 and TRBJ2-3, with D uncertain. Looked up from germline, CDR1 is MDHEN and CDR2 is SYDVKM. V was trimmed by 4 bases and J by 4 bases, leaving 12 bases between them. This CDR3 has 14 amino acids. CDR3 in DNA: TGTGCCAGCAGTTACACAGCTGGCGCAGATACGCAGTATTTT. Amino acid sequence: CASSYTAGADTQYF.

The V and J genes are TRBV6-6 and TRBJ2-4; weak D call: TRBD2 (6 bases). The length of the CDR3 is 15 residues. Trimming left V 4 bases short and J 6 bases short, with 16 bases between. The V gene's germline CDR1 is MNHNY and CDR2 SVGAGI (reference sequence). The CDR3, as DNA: TGTGCCAGCAGTTCTCGGGTTAGCGGATTAAACATTCAGTACTTC. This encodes CASSSRVSGLNIQYF.

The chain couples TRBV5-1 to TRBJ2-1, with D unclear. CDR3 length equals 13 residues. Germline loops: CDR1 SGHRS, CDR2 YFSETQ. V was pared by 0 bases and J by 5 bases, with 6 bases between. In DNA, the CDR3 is TGCGCCAGCAGCTTGGGCCCTAACAATGAGCAGTTCTTC. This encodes CASSLGPNNEQFF.

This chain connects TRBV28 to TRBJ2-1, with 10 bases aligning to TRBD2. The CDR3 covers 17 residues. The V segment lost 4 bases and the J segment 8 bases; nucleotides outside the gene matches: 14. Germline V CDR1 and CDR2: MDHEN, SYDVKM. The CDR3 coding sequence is TGTGCCAGCAGTTCCCCAGATGGTAGCGGGAGGCCGGATGAGCAGTTCTTC. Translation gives CASSSPDGSGRPDEQFF. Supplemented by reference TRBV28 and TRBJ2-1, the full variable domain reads DVKVTQSSRYLVKRTGEKVFLECVQDMDHENMFWYRQDPGLGLRLIYFSYDVKMKEKGDIPEGYSVSREKKERFSLILESASTNQTSMYLCASSSPDGSGRPDEQFFGPGTRLTVL.

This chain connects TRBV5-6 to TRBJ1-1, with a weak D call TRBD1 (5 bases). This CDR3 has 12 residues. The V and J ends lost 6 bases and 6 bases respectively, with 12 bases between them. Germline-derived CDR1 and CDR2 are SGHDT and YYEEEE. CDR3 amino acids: CASMGLRAEAFF. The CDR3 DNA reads TGTGCCAGCATGGGGCTCAGGGCTGAAGCTTTCTTT.

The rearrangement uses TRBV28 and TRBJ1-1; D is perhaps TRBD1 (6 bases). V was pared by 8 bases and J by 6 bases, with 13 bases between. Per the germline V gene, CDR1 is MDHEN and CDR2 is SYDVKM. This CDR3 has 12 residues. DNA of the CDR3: TGTGCCAGCGGGGGCACGGGCCCTGAAGCTTTCTTT. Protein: CASGGTGPEAFF.

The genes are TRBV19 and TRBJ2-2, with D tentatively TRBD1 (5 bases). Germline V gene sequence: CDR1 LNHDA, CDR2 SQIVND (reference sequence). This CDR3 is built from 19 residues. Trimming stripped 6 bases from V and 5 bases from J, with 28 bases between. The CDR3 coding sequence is TGTGCCAGTAGGCGGAATGTCGGGCAGGGAACCTGGCCTACCGGGGAGCTGTTTTTT. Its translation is CASRRNVGQGTWPTGELFF.

CDR3 in DNA: TGTGCCAGCAGCCAGGTCGCCGGCCCAGATACGCAGTATTTT. Amino acids: CASSQVAGPDTQYF. This sequence joins TRBV14 and TRBJ2-3; the D is unclear. Between the trimmed V and J ends, which lost 3 bases and 4 bases, there was a span of 11 bases. The germline V gene has CDR1 SGHDN and CDR2 FVKESK. This CDR3 contains 14 residues.

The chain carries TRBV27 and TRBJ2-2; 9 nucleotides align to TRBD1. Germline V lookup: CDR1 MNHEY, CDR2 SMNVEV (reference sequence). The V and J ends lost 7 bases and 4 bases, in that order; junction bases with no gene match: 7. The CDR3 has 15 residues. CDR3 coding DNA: TGTGCCAGCACCCCGGGACAGGGTGGCACCGGGGAGCTGTTTTTT. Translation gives CASTPGQGGTGELFF.

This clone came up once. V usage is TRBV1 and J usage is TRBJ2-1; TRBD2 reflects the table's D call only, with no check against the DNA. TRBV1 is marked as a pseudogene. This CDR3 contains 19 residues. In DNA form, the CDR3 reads TGCACCAGCAGCCAGTCTTTAATCCGGCGGGAGGGCTGGTTAAATGAGCAGTTCTTC. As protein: CTSSQSLIRREGWLNEQFF.

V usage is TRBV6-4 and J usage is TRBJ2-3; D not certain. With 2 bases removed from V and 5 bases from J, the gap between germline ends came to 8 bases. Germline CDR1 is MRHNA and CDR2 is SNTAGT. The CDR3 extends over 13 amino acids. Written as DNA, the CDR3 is TGTGCCAGCAGTGACCCAGATTTAGATACGCAGTATTTT. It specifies CASSDPDLDTQYF.

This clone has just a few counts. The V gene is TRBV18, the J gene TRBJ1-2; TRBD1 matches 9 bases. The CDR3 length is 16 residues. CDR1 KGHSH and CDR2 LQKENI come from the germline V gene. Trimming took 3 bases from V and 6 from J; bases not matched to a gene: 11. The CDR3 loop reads CASSPSGHRGHDGYTF. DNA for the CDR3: TGTGCCAGCTCACCTTCTGGGCACAGGGGGCACGATGGCTACACCTTC. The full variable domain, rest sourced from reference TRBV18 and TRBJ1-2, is NAGVMQNPRHLVRRRGQEARLRCSPMKGHSHVYWYRQLPEEGLKFMVYLQKENIIDESGMPKERFSAEFPKEGPSILRIQQVVRGDSAAYFCASSPSGHRGHDGYTFGSGTRLTVV.

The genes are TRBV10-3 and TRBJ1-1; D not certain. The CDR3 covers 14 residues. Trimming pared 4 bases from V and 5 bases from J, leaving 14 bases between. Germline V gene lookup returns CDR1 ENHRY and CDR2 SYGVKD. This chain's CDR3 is CAISGAGMRTEAFF. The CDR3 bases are TGTGCCATCAGTGGTGCGGGAATGAGAACTGAAGCTTTCTTT.

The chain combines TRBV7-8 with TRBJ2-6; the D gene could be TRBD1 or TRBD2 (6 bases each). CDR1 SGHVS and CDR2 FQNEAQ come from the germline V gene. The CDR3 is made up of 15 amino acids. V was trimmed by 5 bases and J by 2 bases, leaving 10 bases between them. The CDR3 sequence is CASSPRGAGANVLTF. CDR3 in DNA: TGTGCCAGCAGCCCTAGGGGGGCTGGGGCCAACGTCCTGACTTTC.

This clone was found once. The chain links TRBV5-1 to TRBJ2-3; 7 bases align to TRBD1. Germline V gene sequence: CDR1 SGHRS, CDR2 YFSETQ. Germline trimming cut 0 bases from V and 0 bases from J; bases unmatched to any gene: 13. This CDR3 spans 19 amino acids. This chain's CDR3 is CASSLETAPGQYSTDTQYF. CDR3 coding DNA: TGCGCCAGCAGCTTGGAGACAGCCCCGGGACAGTATAGCACAGATACGCAGTATTTT.

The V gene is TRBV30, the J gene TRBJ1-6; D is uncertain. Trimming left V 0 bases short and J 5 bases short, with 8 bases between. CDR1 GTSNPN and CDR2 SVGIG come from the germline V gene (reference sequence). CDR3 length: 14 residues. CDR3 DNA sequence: TGTGCCTGGAGTGTAACACATAATAATTCACCCCTCCACTTT. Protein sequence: CAWSVTHNNSPLHF.

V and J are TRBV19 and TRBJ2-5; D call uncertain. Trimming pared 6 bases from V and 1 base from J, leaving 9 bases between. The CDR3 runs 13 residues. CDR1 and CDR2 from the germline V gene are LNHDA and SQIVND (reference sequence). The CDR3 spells CASSPGIQETQYF. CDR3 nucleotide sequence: TGTGCCAGTAGCCCCGGCATCCAAGAGACCCAGTACTTC.

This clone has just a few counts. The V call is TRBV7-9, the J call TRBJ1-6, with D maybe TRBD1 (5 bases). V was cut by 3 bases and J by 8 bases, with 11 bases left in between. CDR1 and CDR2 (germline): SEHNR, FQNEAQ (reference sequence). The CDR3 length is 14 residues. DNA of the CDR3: TGTGCCAGCAGCTTCCAGGGTGGTTATTCACCCCTCCACTTT. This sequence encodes CASSFQGGYSPLHF.